A single sample gave rise to the 27 T cell receptor beta chains below, sequenced in a study of T cell responses to AZD1222 COVID-19 vaccine. Only in-frame clones appear in the TCRdb table, and some are missing; sequencing was by immunoSEQ multiplex PCR. The sample has about 110,000 clones, about 87% seen once. The sample was peripheral blood, taken on day 0 of AZD1222 vaccination. The source is an adult in good health.

The chain is built from TRBV3-1 (or the pseudogene TRBV3-2) and TRBJ1-1, with TRBD1 matching over 9 bases. The V gene's germline CDR1 is LGHDT and CDR2 YNNKEL (reference sequence). This CDR3 comprises 15 residues. Losses at the gene ends were 5 bases for V and 4 bases for J; bases not matched to a gene: 8. The CDR3 protein is CASSNWTGVGTEAFF. In DNA, the CDR3 is TGTGCCAGCAGCAATTGGACAGGGGTCGGCACTGAAGCTTTCTTT.

This clone appeared a single time. Within the sample, other DNA sequences also encode this same CDR3. The rearrangement links TRBV28 to TRBJ2-5, with 9 bases that match TRBD2. V dropped 5 bases and J dropped 5; count of bases not matched to a gene: 12. CDR3 length: 16 amino acids. Per germline, CDR1 MDHEN and CDR2 SYDVKM. This CDR3 reads CASSLSLAGSIETQYF. The CDR3 nucleotides read TGTGCCAGCAGTCTATCCCTAGCGGGGTCTATTGAGACCCAGTACTTC.

The V and J genes are TRBV4-1 and TRBJ1-4; no clear D gene. The CDR3 contains 17 residues. The germline CDR1 and CDR2 sequences are MGHRA and YSYEKL. Trimming shortened V by 0 bases and J by 8 bases, and 19 bases separated the two germline ends. CDR3 loop: CASSQEGWEGVGEKLFF. The CDR3 DNA follows: TGCGCCAGCAGCCAAGAGGGTTGGGAGGGCGTCGGAGAAAAACTGTTTTTT.

The chain carries TRBV15 and TRBJ1-4; D remains unclear. Deletions cut 7 bases from V and 4 bases from J, with 13 bases between. There are 14 residues in the CDR3. Germline CDR1 is LNHNV and CDR2 is YYDKDF (reference sequence). CDR3: CATNLGRSNEKLFF. The CDR3 DNA sequence: TGTGCCACCAATTTGGGCAGAAGTAATGAAAAACTGTTTTTT.

The rearrangement uses TRBV14 and TRBJ1-2; D uncertain. The CDR3 is 14 amino acids. Germline assignment: CDR1 SGHDN and CDR2 FVKESK. Trimming pared 4 bases from V and 3 bases from J, leaving 12 bases between. The CDR3 sequence: CASSRRDWDYGYTF. DNA of the CDR3: TGTGCCAGCAGCCGACGGGATTGGGACTATGGCTACACCTTC.

This clone was recorded only once. The genes are TRBV12-3 or TRBV12-4 and TRBJ1-5; no reliable D call. The V and J ends lost 1 base and 9 bases respectively, with 7 bases between them. The CDR3 sequence is 12 residues long. CDR3 coding DNA: TGTGCCAGCAGTTTAGGATCCGGGCCCCAGCATTTT. It translates to CASSLGSGPQHF.

This chain uses TRBV7-2 with TRBJ2-3; D is perhaps TRBD1 or TRBD2 (5 bases each). The length of the CDR3 is 14 residues. V was trimmed by 0 bases and J by 5 bases, leaving 9 bases between them. CDR1 is SGHTA, CDR2 FQGNSA, per germline. CDR3 in amino acids: CASSLAMGVDTQYF. CDR3 nucleotide sequence: TGTGCCAGCAGCTTAGCAATGGGGGTAGATACGCAGTATTTT.

This clone was seen a single time. The chain joins TRBV18 to TRBJ1-3, with no clear D. The germline CDR1 and CDR2 sequences are KGHSH and LQKENI. Trimming pared 1 base from V and 1 base from J, leaving 11 bases between. The CDR3 is made up of 16 amino acids. The CDR3 DNA reads TGTGCCAGCTCACCACGGGAAAAAGCGTCTGGAAACACCATATATTTT. As protein: CASSPREKASGNTIYF.

V usage is TRBV5-1 and J usage is TRBJ2-7; TRBD2 matches 7 bases. Germline V gives CDR1 SGHRS, CDR2 YFSETQ. The CDR3 is made up of 14 amino acids. V lost 5 bases and J lost 2; bases outside the gene matches: 7. The chain's CDR3 is CASRPGLNPYEQYF. The CDR3 DNA follows: TGCGCCAGCAGACCGGGACTAAACCCCTACGAGCAGTACTTC.

V usage is TRBV11-2 and J usage is TRBJ2-2, with D maybe TRBD2 (6 bases). V dropped 5 bases and J dropped 5 bases, with 21 bases sitting between them. Germline CDR1 SGHAT, CDR2 FQNNGV. The CDR3 extends over 17 amino acids. CDR3 nucleotides: TGTGCCAGCAGCCTCCTACTATCGGGGGAAAAGACCGGGGAGCTGTTTTTT. It specifies CASSLLLSGEKTGELFF.

The chain couples TRBV7-2 to TRBJ1-5; the D gene is possibly TRBD1 (6 bases). The V and J ends lost 7 bases and 4 bases respectively, with 11 bases between them. There are 13 residues in the CDR3. Germline values: CDR1 SGHTA, CDR2 FQGNSA. The CDR3 region is CASTPDRNQPQHF. The CDR3 DNA follows: TGTGCCAGCACACCCGACAGGAATCAGCCCCAGCATTTT.

The chain joins TRBV11-2 to TRBJ1-1; D is unclear. The CDR3 consists of 13 residues. The V gene's germline CDR1 is SGHAT and CDR2 FQNNGV. Trimming removed 1 base from V and 3 bases from J, with 6 bases in between. As DNA, the CDR3 is TGTGCCAGCAGCTTAGCGCAGTACACTGAAGCTTTCTTT. Translated: CASSLAQYTEAFF.

The chain recombines TRBV7-2 with TRBJ2-7, with D uncertain. CDR3 length: 12 residues. The V gene's germline CDR1 is SGHTA and CDR2 FQGNSA. V dropped 4 bases and J dropped 4 bases, with 8 bases sitting between them. CDR3 sequence: CASSSAGYEQYF. The CDR3 DNA sequence: TGTGCCAGCAGCTCAGCCGGGTACGAGCAGTACTTC.

The gene calls are TRBV6-5 and TRBJ2-7, with 7 positions matching TRBD1. Germline CDR1 reads MNHEY; CDR2 reads SVGAGI. The length of the CDR3 is 14 residues. V shed 6 bases, J shed 5 bases, and the junction held 10 bases outside the gene matches. This CDR3 is CASSPTGFPHEQYF. As DNA, the CDR3 is TGTGCCAGCAGCCCGACAGGGTTCCCCCACGAGCAGTACTTC.

The rearrangement joins TRBV25-1 to TRBJ2-7; D is unresolved. This CDR3 is 14 amino acids long. In germline, CDR1 is MGHDK, CDR2 SYGVNS. Trimming left V 1 base short and J 3 bases short, with 10 bases between. The CDR3 loop reads CASSEFYVGYEQYF. CDR3 sequence (DNA): TGTGCCAGCAGTGAATTTTATGTGGGCTACGAGCAGTACTTC.

V is TRBV6-2 or TRBV6-3 and J is TRBJ1-6; D may be TRBD1 (5 bases). The CDR3 extends over 15 amino acids. CDR1 and CDR2 from the germline V gene are MNHEY and SVGEGT. Trimming stripped 4 bases from V and 11 bases from J, with 18 bases between. The chain's CDR3 is CASSSGRGVGAPLHF. The CDR3 nucleotides read TGTGCCAGCAGTTCCGGAAGAGGGGTTGGCGCACCCCTCCACTTT.

The V call is TRBV24-1, the J call TRBJ2-3; no definite D call. V lost 2 bases and J 1 base, leaving 18 bases between the germline ends. The CDR3 is 18 residues long. Germline CDR1 KGHDR, CDR2 SFDVKD. CDR3 loop: CATSDSNSIVLGTDTQYF. The CDR3 DNA reads as TGTGCCACCAGTGATTCCAACTCCATCGTTCTAGGCACAGATACGCAGTATTTT.

The V and J genes are TRBV6-5 and TRBJ2-2, with TRBD1 as a possible D gene (6 bases). Germline CDR1 is MNHEY and CDR2 is SVGAGI. V was pared by 10 bases and J by 1 base, with 7 bases between. This CDR3 spans 12 amino acids. The CDR3, as DNA: TGTGCCACGGGACAGAACACCGGGGAGCTGTTTTTT. It translates to CATGQNTGELFF.

The chain links TRBV7-8 to TRBJ2-1; 9 positions agree with TRBD2. The length of the CDR3 is 16 residues. Germline V lookup: CDR1 SGHVS, CDR2 FQNEAQ. The V and J ends lost 2 bases and 9 bases, in that order; junction bases with no gene match: 11. The CDR3 loop reads CASSLKTGTSSSEQFF. CDR3 DNA: TGTGCCAGCAGCTTAAAAACTGGGACTAGCTCTAGTGAGCAGTTCTTC.

This chain links TRBV19 with TRBJ1-2, with TRBD1 matching over 7 bases. The junction had 16 bases not matched to a gene; V was cut back by 7 bases and J by 8 bases. The CDR3 length is 15 residues. Germline values: CDR1 LNHDA, CDR2 SQIVND (reference sequence). The CDR3 region has the DNA TGTGCCAGTATTGAGACAGGGAGCCCACCGGGGGGCTACACCTTC. It translates to CASIETGSPPGGYTF.

V is TRBV6-6 and J is TRBJ1-1; D not resolved. The ends were cut back, 7 bases at V and 0 bases at J, with 9 bases in the middle. The CDR3 has 13 amino acids. Germline CDR1 MNHNY, CDR2 SVGAGI (reference sequence). DNA for the CDR3: TGTGCCAGCACTCCCCGGCTGAACACTGAAGCTTTCTTT. Protein sequence: CASTPRLNTEAFF.

In this sample, this clone turned up a few times. The chain combines TRBV18 with TRBJ1-1; D unresolved. The germline V gene has CDR1 KGHSH and CDR2 LQKENI. Trimming shortened V by 10 bases and J by 0 bases, and 12 bases separated the two germline ends. The CDR3 is 13 amino acids. The CDR3: CATSEGMNTEAFF. As DNA, the CDR3 is TGTGCCACCTCCGAGGGAATGAACACTGAAGCTTTCTTT.

The rearrangement joins TRBV12-3 or TRBV12-4 to TRBJ1-4, with D possibly TRBD1 on 5 matching bases. The V end lost 7 bases, the J end lost 8 bases, and 14 bases lay between the germline ends. This CDR3 is built from 13 residues. This chain's CDR3 is CASTLGDGEKLFF. The CDR3 nucleotides are TGTGCCAGCACCTTGGGGGACGGGGAAAAACTGTTTTTT.

A single count supports this clone. The V and J genes are TRBV6-5 and TRBJ1-1; TRBD1 matches 8 bases. This CDR3 spans 15 amino acids. V shed 4 bases, J shed 6 bases, and the junction held 10 bases outside the gene matches. Germline CDR1 reads MNHEY; CDR2 reads SVGAGI. CDR3 amino acids: CASSFEGRGRAEAFF. CDR3 sequence (DNA): TGTGCCAGCAGTTTTGAAGGCAGGGGGCGCGCTGAAGCTTTCTTT.

The rearrangement joins TRBV28 to TRBJ1-1; 8 bases are shared with TRBD1. V was pared by 5 bases and J by 6 bases, with 8 bases of the junction left unmatched. This CDR3 is built from 14 residues. Per the germline V gene, CDR1 is MDHEN and CDR2 is SYDVKM. The CDR3 spells CASSPAQGVPEAFF. CDR3 in DNA: TGTGCCAGCAGTCCTGCACAGGGGGTCCCTGAAGCTTTCTTT.

This clone was detected a few times. The rearrangement links TRBV29-1 to TRBJ1-1; D gene ambiguous. The CDR3 is 12 amino acids. Per germline, CDR1 SQVTM and CDR2 ANQGSEA. Trimming removed 3 bases from V and 4 bases from J, with 9 bases in between. Here the CDR3 DNA reads TGCAGCGTTGATGGCGTTGGCACTGAAGCTTTCTTT. Translating gives CSVDGVGTEAFF. The full variable domain, in which reference TRBV29-1 and TRBJ1-1 provide the parts outside the CDR3, is SAVISQKPSRDICQRGTSLTIQCQVDSQVTMMFWYRQQPGQSLTLIATANQGSEATYESGFVIDKFPISRPNLTFSTLTVSNMSPEDSSIYLCSVDGVGTEAFFGQGTRLTVV.

The V and J genes are TRBV3-1 (or the pseudogene TRBV3-2) and TRBJ1-4; D may be TRBD1 (5 bases). The CDR3 is made up of 13 amino acids. Germline CDR1 and CDR2: LGHDT and YNNKEL (reference sequence). Trimming removed 0 bases at V and 7 bases at J, with 6 bases between. This CDR3 reads CASSQDQGEKLFF. The CDR3 nucleotides are TGTGCCAGCAGCCAAGATCAGGGTGAAAAACTGTTTTTT.